The 14 T cell receptor beta chains listed next were all sequenced from one sample in a study of tumor-infiltrating lymphocytes in primary liver carcinoma. Out of unsorted whole blood came the blood RNA, and germline DNA was extracted as well. TCR beta cDNA was made from around 520 ng total RNA with a constant-region primer. Three-round nested multiplex PCR performed with slightly modified ARM-PCR produced the TCR beta libraries. A C-beta reverse primer was combined with TRBV1-TRBV30 forward primers in the first two PCR rounds, and each round had around 10 cycles. TCRdb analysed the multiplex PCR reads with MiXCR anew, one entry per CDR3 protein. The table has just over 300,000 distinct CDR3 sequences, almost 60% seen once. Sequenced input: peripheral blood. Every receptor here comes from a woman in her twenties or thirties with primary liver carcinoma and hepatitis B virus infection.

The rearrangement joins TRBV7-8 to TRBJ2-3; a possible D gene is TRBD2 (5 bases). Germline CDR1 and CDR2: SGHVS and FQNEAQ. CDR3 length: 16 residues. The V end lost 5 bases, the J end lost 5 bases, and 20 bases lay between the germline ends. CDR3 loop: CASSRTGNSVIDTQYF. The CDR3, as DNA: TGTGCCAGCAGCCGGACCGGGAATAGCGTGATAGATACGCAGTATTTT.

This clonotype was seen at least ten times. The chain combines TRBV12-3 or TRBV12-4 with TRBJ1-2; D ambiguous. This CDR3 has 12 amino acids. V was clipped by 4 bases and J by 3 bases, with 6 bases between them. The CDR3 sequence: CASSSSDYGYTF. CDR3 in DNA: TGTGCCAGCAGTTCATCAGACTATGGCTACACCTTC.

The sample holds one count of this clonotype. CDR3 sequence: CASSTPLGKQGELFF. The CDR3 nucleotides are TGTGCCAGCAGCACGCCGCTGGGAAAGCAAGGGGAGCTGTTTTTT. The rearrangement uses TRBV11-1 and TRBJ2-2; D is uncertain. Trimming took off 5 bases at V and 8 bases at J, with 18 bases between the two ends. The CDR3 covers 15 residues. CDR1 and CDR2 from the germline V gene are SGHAT and FQDESV (reference sequence).

Points on this clonotype: A much larger clonotype is one base distant, so this may be a read error. The chain couples TRBV10-3 to TRBJ2-2, with D unclear. This CDR3 has 15 residues. Germline CDR1 and CDR2: ENHRY and SYGVKD. The CDR3 nucleotides read TGTGCCATCAGAAGTGACACCCAGAACATCGGGGAGCTGTTTTTT. Its protein product is CAIRSDTQNIGELFF.

The gene calls are TRBV10-1 and TRBJ2-3; perhaps TRBD2 as D (5 bases). V gave up 6 bases and J gave up 1 base, with 14 bases separating them. The CDR3 length is 15 residues. Looked up from germline, CDR1 is WNHNN and CDR2 is SYGVQD (reference sequence). In DNA form, the CDR3 reads TGCGCCAGCAGGTCTGGCAGCGGTGGCACAGATACGCAGTATTTT. Translated: CASRSGSGGTDTQYF.

In the case of this clonotype: Possible read error: a much larger clone is one base away. The rearrangement uses TRBV4-2 and TRBJ2-3; 8 bases are a match to TRBD2. This CDR3 is 16 amino acids long. Germline CDR1 LGHNA, CDR2 YNFKEQ. The chain's CDR3 is CGSSPAGGGITDTQYF. Written as DNA, the CDR3 is TGTGGCAGCAGCCCCGCCGGGGGGGGCATCACAGATACGCAGTATTTT.

Notes on this clonotype: This may be a read error: a much more frequent sequence differs by one nucleotide. V gene TRBV6-6 combines with J gene TRBJ2-7; 9 bases fit TRBD2. Per the germline V gene, CDR1 is MNHNY and CDR2 is SVGAGI (reference sequence). Losses at the gene ends were 4 bases for V and 5 bases for J; bases not matched to a gene: 9. This CDR3 has 15 residues. CDR3 in amino acids: CASSFLVAGANEQYF. The CDR3, as DNA: TGTGCCAGCAGTTTCCTAGTAGCGGGAGCCAACGAGCAGTACTTC.

V and J are TRBV6-2 or TRBV6-3 and TRBJ2-1; D remains ambiguous. There are 14 residues in the CDR3. In germline, CDR1 is MNHEY, CDR2 SVGEGT. Trimming cost V 10 bases and J 7 bases, with 20 bases left between them. CDR3 in amino acids: CANRNGDLGNEQFF. The CDR3 DNA reads TGTGCCAACAGAAATGGGGATTTGGGAAATGAGCAGTTCTTC.

Concerning this clonotype: Given a much more abundant clone one base away, this may be a read error. The CDR3, as DNA: TGCGCCGGCAGCCAAGATGGGCAGGGGAATTCACCCCTCCACTTT. The encoded protein is CAGSQDGQGNSPLHF. This chain uses TRBV4-3 with TRBJ1-6, with D possibly matching TRBD1 (6 bases). This CDR3 has 15 residues. Germline CDR1 and CDR2: LGHNA and YSLEER.

This sequence joins TRBV14 and TRBJ1-4; a weak D match, TRBD1 (5 bases). Germline CDR1 is SGHDN and CDR2 is FVKESK. CDR3 length: 16 residues. V gave up 2 bases and J gave up 3 bases, with 13 bases separating them. The DNA for the CDR3 is TGTGCCAGCAGCCAACGAAGAGGGGAGGCTAATGAAAAACTGTTTTTT. Protein: CASSQRRGEANEKLFF.

This clonotype was recorded a few times. The genes are TRBV29-1 and TRBJ2-3, with TRBD2 matching 9 bases. V was pared by 6 bases and J by 4 bases, with 8 bases of the junction left unmatched. The germline CDR1 and CDR2 sequences are SQVTM and ANQGSEA. The CDR3 sequence is 14 residues long. CDR3 nucleotides: TGCAGCGTGGGGGCCAGCGGGAGGCCAGATACGCAGTATTTT. Its protein product is CSVGASGRPDTQYF.

The table lists this clonotype with a few counts. This chain connects TRBV14 to TRBJ1-1, with a weak D call TRBD1 (5 bases). The CDR3 is 13 amino acids. V lost 5 bases to trimming and J lost 4 bases, with 11 bases between them. The germline CDR1 and CDR2 sequences are SGHDN and FVKESK. The CDR3 coding sequence is TGTGCCAGCAGCTCAGGGTTAGGCACTGAAGCTTTCTTT. This encodes CASSSGLGTEAFF.

This clonotype was seen only a few times. This CDR3 reads CASIIGLAGVGEQFF. The CDR3 region has the DNA TGTGCCAGCATAATTGGACTAGCGGGAGTTGGGGAGCAGTTCTTC. V usage is TRBV12-3 or TRBV12-4 and J usage is TRBJ2-1; 13 nucleotides match TRBD2. CDR3 length: 15 amino acids. V was pared by 7 bases and J by 10 bases, with 10 bases of the junction left unmatched.

As concerns this clonotype: A much more abundant neighbour one base away suggests this may be a read error. This sequence joins TRBV5-1 and TRBJ2-1, with TRBD2 matching 11 bases. The CDR3 totals 15 residues. CDR1 is SGHRS and CDR2 is YFSETQ in the germline V gene. CDR3 coding DNA: TGCACCAGCAGCTCCGGACTAGCGGGTTCTAATGAGCAGTTCTTC. Its translation: CTSSSGLAGSNEQFF.